The entry that follows covers one TCR beta chain sequence. The data were produced by immunoSEQ multiplex PCR, yet TCRdb's version contains in-frame clones alone and is incomplete. The table records 110,000 or so clones, approximately 90% of them present only once. Germline V gene data show CDR1 as SEHNR and CDR2 as FQNEAQ (reference sequence). The CDR3 contains 14 residues. Trimming at V came to 5 bases and at J to 5 bases, leaving 5 bases not matched to a gene. The data were obtained in a study of OX40 agonist ivuxolimab in advanced cancers. V usage is TRBV7-9 and J usage is TRBJ1-1; 10 bases line up with TRBD1. The origin of this receptor is an adult with an advanced solid tumor such as melanoma, head and neck, liver or kidney cancer. The source was CD4+ or CD8+ T cells sorted from blood, collected in a trial of the OX40 agonist ivuxolimab. The CDR3 reads CASSPGQGGTEAFF. In DNA form, the CDR3 reads TGTGCCAGCAGCCCCGGACAGGGGGGAACTGAAGCTTTCTTT. The full variable domain, in which reference TRBV7-9 and TRBJ1-1 provide the parts outside the CDR3, is DTGVSQNPRHKITKRGQNVTFRCDPISEHNRLYWYRQTLGQGPEFLTYFQNEAQLEKSRLLSDRFSAERPKGSFSTLEIQRTEQGDSAMYLCASSPGQGGTEAFFGQGTRLTVV.